The clone carrying this T cell receptor (beta chain) has a handful of counts. Its antigen remains unidentified. The sample comes from a study of T cell responses to AZD1222 COVID-19 vaccine. In the study overall: Second doses that came at about 4 or about 12 weeks were put together. Study results and caveats: Most donors were white British and more were female, and clonal diversity was possibly underestimated. Dominant at 160-218 and 743-854, vaccine-associated CD4 TCRs also spanned spike.

Germline-derived CDR1 and CDR2 are LGHNA and YSLEER. The length of the CDR3 is 14 residues. V lost 0 bases and J lost 4, with 7 bases in between. Profiling relied on immunoSEQ multiplex PCR, and the TCRdb table lists in-frame clones only, not all of them. The top ten clones hold 20% to 25% of a sample with 100,000 to 150,000 clones, 85% to 90% of them seen once. The specimen was peripheral blood, collected on day 0 of AZD1222 vaccination. The chain combines TRBV4-3 with TRBJ1-5; D gene ambiguous. The TCR was taken from an adult in good health. The CDR3 sequence is CASSQERSNQPQHF. The CDR3 coding sequence is TGCGCCAGCAGCCAAGAACGCAGTAATCAGCCCCAGCATTTT.